This TCR beta chain was identified during a study of cytomegalovirus exposure and HLA in healthy donors. Overall study context: Of all 400 or so donors who were genotyped, 70% to 85% belonged to the Caucasian-associated ancestry cluster.

Study results and caveats: Researchers counted roughly 150 TCR beta chains as cytomegalovirus-associated. According to a later analysis, donors in an Asian-associated ancestry cluster reportedly had fewer N-insertions than the roughly 670-donor mean.

Use of 60 Vbeta and 13 Jbeta primers characterized the PCR. Generated by immunoSEQ multiplex PCR, the TCRdb table keeps only in-frame clones and is missing some. Of some 110,000 clones listed, 79% are singletons. Notes on this clone: The antigen is not known.

The receptor was derived from a man under 40 in good health and CMV-seropositive. The sequenced sample consisted of PBMCs.

Here the CDR3 reads CASSVLGQGAPYGYTF. CDR3 in DNA: TGTGCCAGCAGTGTTTTGGGACAGGGGGCGCCATATGGCTACACCTTC. The rearrangement links TRBV27 to TRBJ1-2, with TRBD1 matching 12 bases. CDR3 length: 16 residues. The V segment lost 5 bases and the J segment 5 bases; nucleotides outside the gene matches: 9. Germline V gene data show CDR1 as MNHEY and CDR2 as SMNVEV (reference sequence).